A selection of T cell receptor beta chains follows, all from one sample in a study of blood T cell repertoires in COVID-19. The data were produced by immunoSEQ multiplex PCR, yet TCRdb's version contains in-frame clones alone and is incomplete. The sample holds about 210,000 clones, around 86% seen once. Sample: PBMCs or T cells enriched from blood (not recorded which). The receptors were sampled from a woman between 45 and 65 years old with acute COVID-19. CDR3s include the opening cysteine and the closing phenylalanine or tryptophan. A D gene is named only where the DNA matches it firmly. Size tells how often a clone was seen (once, few, many) or the class of an expanded clone, and some rows leave it out.

>TRBV2|TRBJ1-5|NA|TRBD1
CASSQQGYQPQHF
TGTGCCAGCAGCCAACAGGGGTATCAGCCCCAGCATTTT
>TRBV5-5|TRBJ1-5|NA|TRBD1
CASSYDRGDNQPQHF
TGTGCCAGCAGCTACGACAGGGGTGACAATCAGCCCCAGCATTTT
>TRBV19|TRBJ2-1|NA|TRBD2
CASSTRSGIDEQFF
TGTGCCAGTAGTACAAGAAGCGGGATTGACGAGCAGTTCTTC
>TRBV7-9|TRBJ1-5|NA|TRBD1
CASSLGTGLDQPQHF
TGTGCCAGCAGCCTCGGGACAGGGTTGGATCAGCCCCAGCATTTT
>TRBV10-3|TRBJ1-2|NA|NA
CAISPVGQGSGYTF
TGTGCCATCAGTCCTGTGGGGCAGGGAAGTGGCTACACCTTC
>TRBV19|TRBJ2-1|few|TRBD2
CASKVASGSLNEQFF
TGTGCCAGTAAGGTCGCTAGCGGGAGTTTAAATGAGCAGTTCTTC
>TRBV5-1|TRBJ2-3|NA|TRBD2
CASSLGLAGTADTQYF
TGCGCCAGCAGCTTGGGACTAGCGGGGACCGCGGATACGCAGTATTTT
>TRBV2|TRBJ1-6|NA|NA
CASSEQGPGQGTLHF
TGTGCCAGCAGTGAACAGGGGCCAGGGCAGGGGACCCTCCACTTT
>TRBV20-1|TRBJ1-1|NA|NA
CSGGPRTEAFF
TGCAGTGGGGGGCCTCGGACTGAAGCTTTCTTT
>TRBV12-3/TRBV12-4|TRBJ2-5|NA|NA
CASSPSETQYF
TGTGCCAGCAGTCCCTCAGAGACCCAGTACTTC
>TRBV18|TRBJ2-7|NA|NA
CASSPTGYGYEQYF
TGTGCCAGCTCACCAACAGGGTACGGCTACGAGCAGTACTTC
>TRBV5-3|TRBJ2-2|NA|TRBD1
CARSRKGQGNANTGELFF
TGTGCCAGAAGCCGGAAGGGACAGGGCAACGCGAACACCGGGGAGCTGTTTTTT
>TRBV27|TRBJ1-5|NA|TRBD1
CASSPQGAWQPQHF
TGTGCCAGCAGTCCACAGGGGGCCTGGCAGCCCCAGCATTTT
>TRBV10-3|TRBJ2-1|NA|TRBD2
CASRDSGGRNEQFF
TGTGCCTCCAGAGATAGCGGGGGCCGCAATGAGCAGTTCTTC
>TRBV5-5|TRBJ2-1|NA|TRBD2
CASSSMTSGSLSRSYNEQFF
TGTGCCAGCAGCTCCATGACTAGCGGGAGCCTCTCGCGGTCCTACAATGAGCAGTTCTTC
>TRBV18|TRBJ1-2|NA|TRBD1
CASSPGQGRDGYTF
TGTGCCAGCTCACCGGGACAGGGCCGGGATGGCTACACCTTC
>TRBV28|TRBJ2-2|NA|TRBD2
CASRPYRLAGLSNTGELFF
TGTGCCAGCAGACCATATAGACTAGCGGGACTATCGAACACCGGGGAGCTGTTTTTT
>TRBV7-2|TRBJ2-2|once|TRBD2
CASSAPGLAGNTGELFF
TGTGCCAGCAGCGCTCCGGGACTAGCGGGGAACACCGGGGAGCTGTTTTTT
>TRBV7-9|TRBJ1-3|NA|NA
CASSSQGSISGNTIYF
TGTGCCAGCAGCTCTCAGGGGTCGATCTCTGGAAACACCATATATTTT
>TRBV9|TRBJ2-5|NA|TRBD1
CASSASGGAETQYF
TGTGCCAGCAGCGCTTCAGGGGGCGCCGAGACCCAGTACTTC
>TRBV29-1|TRBJ1-2|NA|TRBD1
CSVSETGVGYTF
TGCAGCGTTTCAGAAACAGGGGTTGGCTACACCTTC
>TRBV3-1/TRBV3-2|TRBJ2-5|NA|NA
CASSHRGAGETQYF
TGTGCCAGCAGCCACAGGGGGGCAGGGGAGACCCAGTACTTC
>TRBV19|TRBJ1-5|NA|NA
CASSIRSGNQPQHF
TGTGCCAGTAGTATCCGGAGTGGCAATCAGCCCCAGCATTTT
>TRBV2|TRBJ1-2|few|TRBD1
CASSDRTGYGYTF
TGTGCCAGCAGTGACCGGACAGGGTATGGCTACACCTTC
>TRBV7-8|TRBJ2-2|NA|TRBD2
CASSLASGGTGELFF
TGTGCCAGCAGCTTAGCTAGCGGGGGGACCGGGGAGCTGTTTTTT
>TRBV6-2/TRBV6-3|TRBJ1-1|NA|NA
CASSYAGGSTEAFF
TGTGCCAGCAGTTACGCCGGAGGGAGCACTGAAGCTTTCTTT
>TRBV7-9|TRBJ2-5|NA|TRBD1
CASSLYGSGTGGRETQYF
TGTGCCAGCAGCTTATATGGATCCGGGACAGGGGGACGAGAGACCCAGTACTTC
>TRBV5-1|TRBJ2-3|NA|TRBD2
CASSFLAMAGGSTDTQYF
TGCGCCAGCAGCTTCCTGGCTATGGCGGGGGGTAGCACAGATACGCAGTATTTT
>TRBV5-4|TRBJ2-2|once|TRBD2
CASSLRILAGNTGELFF
TGTGCCAGCAGCTTAAGGATACTAGCGGGAAACACCGGGGAGCTGTTTTTT
>TRBV7-2|TRBJ2-7|NA|NA
CASSLGPSLYEQYF
TGTGCCAGCAGCTTAGGGCCCTCTCTTTACGAGCAGTACTTC
>TRBV5-1|TRBJ2-3|NA|NA
CASSTSGQRRLTDTQYF
TGCGCCAGCAGCACGTCTGGCCAGCGGAGACTCACAGATACGCAGTATTTT
>TRBV18|TRBJ1-5|once|NA
CASSPSGNQPQHF
TGTGCCAGCTCCCCCTCGGGCAATCAGCCCCAGCATTTT
>TRBV28|TRBJ1-1|NA|TRBD1
CASLYGQGSTEAFF
TGTGCCAGCCTCTATGGACAGGGGTCGACTGAAGCTTTCTTT
>TRBV19|TRBJ1-1|once|NA
CASTLEGLNTEAFF
TGTGCCAGTACCCTGGAGGGGTTGAACACTGAAGCTTTCTTT
>TRBV6-5|TRBJ2-2|NA|NA
CASSRTRTGELFF
TGTGCCAGCAGTCGAACTAGAACCGGGGAGCTGTTTTTT
>TRBV7-2|TRBJ2-3|NA|NA
CASSLRVGGTTDTQYF
TGTGCCAGCAGCTTGAGGGTGGGGGGGACAACAGATACGCAGTATTTT
>TRBV9|TRBJ1-2|NA|NA
CASSGTVFANYGYTF
TGTGCCAGCAGCGGGACAGTTTTTGCTAACTATGGCTACACCTTC
>TRBV5-6|TRBJ1-1|NA|TRBD1
CASSQRQGAPNTEAFF
TGTGCCAGCAGCCAAAGACAGGGGGCCCCGAACACTGAAGCTTTCTTT
>TRBV24-1|TRBJ1-5|NA|NA
CATSDPAGPQHF
TGTGCCACCAGTGACCCAGCGGGTCCCCAGCATTTT
>TRBV6-1|TRBJ2-5|NA|NA
CASSVLFAGPQETQYF
TGTGCCAGCAGTGTACTATTTGCGGGGCCCCAAGAGACCCAGTACTTC
>TRBV4-1|TRBJ2-2|few|NA
CASSPWGDTGELFF
TGCGCCAGCAGCCCCTGGGGGGACACCGGGGAGCTGTTTTTT
>TRBV2|TRBJ2-7|NA|TRBD1
CASRTQGYSYEQYF
TGTGCCAGCAGAACACAGGGGTACTCCTACGAGCAGTACTTC
>TRBV11-2|TRBJ1-1|NA|NA
CASSLPIGATEAFF
TGTGCCAGCAGCTTACCCATTGGGGCCACTGAAGCTTTCTTT
>TRBV29-1|TRBJ1-2|NA|TRBD1
CSVGQGYGYTF
TGCAGCGTCGGACAGGGCTATGGCTACACCTTC
>TRBV19|TRBJ1-5|NA|NA
CASSVTGNQPQHF
TGTGCCAGTAGTGTGACAGGAAATCAGCCCCAGCATTTT
>TRBV14|TRBJ2-2|NA|TRBD1
CASSRIQGSGELFF
TGTGCCAGCAGCCGGATACAGGGGTCCGGGGAGCTGTTTTTT
>TRBV6-5|TRBJ2-3|NA|TRBD2
CASSYSLAGGTDTQYF
TGTGCCAGCAGTTACTCTTTAGCGGGGGGCACAGATACGCAGTATTTT
>TRBV5-1|TRBJ2-5|NA|TRBD1
CASSLGPGGETQYF
TGCGCCAGCAGCTTGGGGCCAGGGGGCGAGACCCAGTACTTC
>TRBV10-3|TRBJ2-7|NA|TRBD1
CAISEAAGGEQYF
TGTGCCATCAGTGAGGCAGCAGGGGGCGAGCAGTACTTC
>TRBV21-1|TRBJ1-6|once|NA
CASRPGLLNSPLHF
TGTGCCAGCCGACCAGGACTCCTTAATTCACCCCTCCACTTT